These 2 T cell receptor beta chains share one sample of origin, sequenced in a study of cytomegalovirus exposure and HLA in healthy donors (dated by TCRdb to about 2017). Receptor libraries were prepared by the immunoSEQ multiplex PCR assay. For the multiplex PCR, a mixture combining 60 forward primers for TCR Vbeta segments and 13 reverse primers for TCR Jbeta segments was used. Entries here come from immuneACCESS through TCRdb and include only in-frame sequences with V and J called. Some clones fail to appear in such tables; in the studies checked, an unresolved V gene covers under half of the shortfall, and the cause of the remainder is unknown. Counted in this sample were about 130,000 clones; approximately 80% of them appeared once. Almost 6% of the sample is held by the ten biggest clonotypes. Sequenced input: PBMCs. Receptors were obtained from a woman aged 40 to 50 in good health and CMV-seropositive.

The gene calls are TRBV15 and TRBJ2-2; possibly TRBD2 for D (5 bases). In germline, CDR1 is LNHNV, CDR2 YYDKDF (reference sequence). The CDR3 has 16 residues. V shed 3 bases and J shed 2 bases, with 13 bases lying between them. The CDR3 reads CATSRASSLNTGELFF. The CDR3, as DNA: TGTGCCACCAGCAGGGCTAGCTCACTAAACACCGGGGAGCTGTTTTTT.

The chain links TRBV2 to TRBJ1-1; 8 bases map to TRBD1. Germline values: CDR1 SNHLY, CDR2 FYNNEI. This CDR3 has 15 residues. The V segment lost 6 bases and the J segment 3 bases; nucleotides outside the gene matches: 9. The CDR3 here is CASRKEQGGDTEAFF. The CDR3 region has the DNA TGTGCCAGCAGGAAAGAACAGGGGGGGGACACTGAAGCTTTCTTT.